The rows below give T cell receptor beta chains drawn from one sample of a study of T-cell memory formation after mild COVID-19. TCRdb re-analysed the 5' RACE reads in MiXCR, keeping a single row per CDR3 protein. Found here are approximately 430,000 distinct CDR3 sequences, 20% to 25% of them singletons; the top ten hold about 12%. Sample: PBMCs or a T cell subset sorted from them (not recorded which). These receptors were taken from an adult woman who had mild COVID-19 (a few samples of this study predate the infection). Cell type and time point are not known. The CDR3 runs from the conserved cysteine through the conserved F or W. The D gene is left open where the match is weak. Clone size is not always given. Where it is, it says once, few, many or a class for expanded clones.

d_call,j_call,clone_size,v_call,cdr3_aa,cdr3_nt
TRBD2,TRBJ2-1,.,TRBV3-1,CASSLRTSGAGEQFF,TGTGCCAGCAGCCTTCGGACTAGCGGGGCCGGGGAGCAGTTCTTC
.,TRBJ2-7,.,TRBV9,CASSVSGSAGEQYF,TGTGCCAGCAGCGTATCGGGGAGCGCGGGCGAGCAGTACTTC
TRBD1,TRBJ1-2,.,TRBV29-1,CSVEEWTGNGYTF,TGCAGCGTTGAAGAATGGACAGGGAATGGCTACACCTTC
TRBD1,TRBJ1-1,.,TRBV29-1,CATSGQGMQAFF,TGCGCGACATCGGGACAGGGGATGCAAGCTTTCTTT
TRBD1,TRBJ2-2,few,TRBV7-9,CASSTRTGGYIGELFF,TGTGCCAGCAGCACCCGGACAGGGGGCTATATCGGGGAGCTGTTTTTT
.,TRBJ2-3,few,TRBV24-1,CATSDIGRTADTQYF,TGTGCCACCAGTGATATAGGACGTACCGCGGATACGCAGTATTTT
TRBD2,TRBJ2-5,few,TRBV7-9,CASSLLSGRVQETQYF,TGTGCCAGCAGCTTACTTAGCGGGAGGGTCCAAGAGACCCAGTACTTC
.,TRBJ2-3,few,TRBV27,CASRTTGWDTQYF,TGTGCCAGCAGAACGACCGGTTGGGATACGCAGTATTTT
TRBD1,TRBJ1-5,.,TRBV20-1,CSARDTGANQPQHF,TGCAGTGCTCGGGATACAGGGGCCAATCAGCCCCAGCATTTT
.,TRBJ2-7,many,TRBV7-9,CASSLIYEQYF,TGTGCCAGCAGCTTAATCTACGAGCAGTACTTC
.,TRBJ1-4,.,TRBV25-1,CASSEGSTNEKLFF,TGTGCCAGCAGTGAGGGATCAACTAATGAAAAACTGTTTTTT
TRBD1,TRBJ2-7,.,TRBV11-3,CASSRGQDSSYEQYF,TGTGCCAGCAGCCGGGGACAGGATAGCTCCTACGAGCAGTACTTC
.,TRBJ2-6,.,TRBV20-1,CSYFVSGANVLTF,TGCAGCTACTTCGTCTCTGGGGCCAACGTCCTGACTTTC
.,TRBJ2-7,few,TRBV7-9,CASSLVGNEQYF,TGTGCCAGCAGCTTAGTGGGCAACGAGCAGTACTTC
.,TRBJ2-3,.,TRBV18,CASSESGLSTDTQYF,TGTGCCAGCTCCGAGAGCGGGCTTAGCACAGATACGCAGTATTTT
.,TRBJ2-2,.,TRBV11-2,CASSDYSNTGELFF,TGTGCCAGCAGCGATTACAGCAACACCGGGGAGCTGTTTTTT
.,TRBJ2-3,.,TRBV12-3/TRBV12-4,CASSHRVTDTQYF,TGTGCCAGCAGCCACAGGGTTACAGATACGCAGTATTTT
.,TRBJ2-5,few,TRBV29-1,CSVRLDWETQYF,TGCAGTGTTCGCCTGGACTGGGAGACCCAGTACTTC
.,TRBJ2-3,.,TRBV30,CAWKYLSTDTQYF,TGTGCCTGGAAATATCTAAGCACAGATACGCAGTATTTT
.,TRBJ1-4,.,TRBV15,CATSRERVAAGPNEKLFF,TGTGCCACCAGCAGAGAAAGGGTTGCGGCGGGACCGAATGAAAAACTGTTTTTT
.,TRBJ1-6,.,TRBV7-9,CASSFSDGSPLHF,TGTGCCAGCAGCTTCTCTGACGGTTCACCCCTCCACTTT
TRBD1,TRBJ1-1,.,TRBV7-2,CASSSHLRTGTLGTEAFF,TGTGCCAGCAGCTCACATCTCCGGACAGGGACGTTGGGCACTGAAGCTTTCTTT
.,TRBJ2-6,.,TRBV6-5,CASKLGSSGANVLTF,TGTGCCAGCAAGTTGGGCAGCTCTGGGGCCAACGTCCTGACTTTC